This T cell receptor beta chain was sequenced for a study of blood T cell repertoires in COVID-19. As for the study in general: The study drew acute and convalescent COVID-19 samples from the United States, Italy and Spain. T cells, B-cell-depleted T cells, or PBMCs provided the cDNA or gDNA that served as material.

CDR3 length: 15 amino acids. Germline V gene sequence: CDR1 KGHSH, CDR2 LQKENI. The V end lost 3 bases, the J end lost 4 bases, and 13 bases lay between the germline ends. Original handling: Amplification with reference gene primers provided the estimates of nucleated cell counts. The repertoire was sequenced with immunoSEQ multiplex PCR; TCRdb's copy has only in-frame clones and lacks some. That table furnishes V, J and clone size, whereas the DNA furnished D and trimming. The data show 130,000 to 150,000 clones, roughly 80% seen once. The sequenced sample was peripheral blood. This chain joins TRBV18 and TRBJ1-3; D possibly corresponds to TRBD1 (6 bases). This clonotype originated in a human donor with acute or convalescent COVID-19. The donor label of this sample is uncertain. The CDR3 sequence: CASSPHREPGNTIYF. For the CDR3, the DNA is TGTGCCAGCTCACCTCACAGGGAACCGGGAAACACCATATATTTT.